Below, 14 T cell receptor beta chains from the same sample are listed, as sequenced in a study of shared clonotypes between healthy human individuals. The repertoire was sequenced with immunoSEQ multiplex PCR; TCRdb's copy has only in-frame clones and lacks some. The sample comprises over 850,000 clones, roughly 74% of which are singletons, and 0.55% to 0.7% rests with the top ten. Sequenced input: memory CD4+ T cells from PBMCs. As to subset: CD45RA-negative fraction. These TCRs come from a man younger than 35 in good health. Some clones in this sample may be carry-over from other donors' samples.

V gene TRBV9 combines with J gene TRBJ2-3; perhaps TRBD2 as D (6 bases). This CDR3 region has 15 residues. V shed 0 bases and J shed 4 bases, with 12 bases lying between them. Germline assignment: CDR1 SGDLS and CDR2 YYNGEE. The CDR3 loop reads CASSVATGAPDTQYF. In DNA, the CDR3 is TGTGCCAGCAGCGTAGCAACGGGAGCCCCAGATACGCAGTATTTT.

In regard to this clone: Additional DNA sequences in this sample encode the identical CDR3. The chain employs TRBV5-1 and TRBJ2-2; 8 bases fit TRBD1. CDR1 SGHRS and CDR2 YFSETQ come from the germline V gene. The CDR3 covers 14 residues. The J segment lost 5 bases and the V segment lost 5 bases, leaving 5 bases of the junction unmatched. The CDR3 DNA is TGCGCCAGCAGTTCCCAGGGGGCTACCGGGGAGCTGTTTTTT. Its translation: CASSSQGATGELFF.

The V call is TRBV6-1, the J call TRBJ1-4; 7 positions match TRBD1. CDR3 length equals 13 residues. The germline gives CDR1 MNHNS, CDR2 SASEGT. Trimming took 4 bases from V and 8 from J; bases not matched to a gene: 4. CDR3 in amino acids: CASSGQGGEKLFF. The CDR3 DNA reads TGTGCCAGCAGTGGACAGGGTGGAGAAAAACTGTTTTTT.

This sequence joins TRBV19 and TRBJ2-5; D call uncertain. This CDR3 is 14 amino acids long. CDR1 and CDR2 (germline): LNHDA, SQIVND (reference sequence). Trimming removed 5 bases at V and 2 bases at J, with 12 bases between. The DNA for the CDR3 is TGTGCCAGTAGTGTCCACGACCAACAAGAGACCCAGTACTTC. Translated, it gives CASSVHDQQETQYF.

The chain joins TRBV2 to TRBJ2-2; possible D gene TRBD2, 6 bases. The CDR3 covers 15 residues. V was shortened by 5 bases and J by 6 bases, with 16 bases between the two germline ends. Germline V gene lookup returns CDR1 SNHLY and CDR2 FYNNEI. Here the CDR3 reads CASSLGTGGPGELFF. As DNA, the CDR3 is TGTGCCAGCAGTTTGGGGACCGGGGGACCCGGGGAGCTGTTTTTT.

J is TRBJ2-2 and V is TRBV27; D is perhaps TRBD1 (6 bases). Germline assignment: CDR1 MNHEY and CDR2 SMNVEV (reference sequence). The CDR3 covers 15 residues. V was trimmed by 1 base and J by 5 bases, leaving 11 bases between them. Written as DNA, the CDR3 is TGTGCCAGCAGTTTATACAGGGCGACAACCGGGGAGCTGTTTTTT. Translating gives CASSLYRATTGELFF.

This clone appeared once. The chain combines TRBV4-2 with TRBJ2-7, with TRBD1 as a possible D gene (6 bases). The germline V gene encodes CDR1 LGHNA and CDR2 YNFKEQ. Trimming took off 4 bases at V and 1 base at J, with 11 bases between the two ends. This CDR3 region has 14 residues. In DNA, the CDR3 is TGTGCCAGCAGCCTCAATGGACAGTCCTACGAGCAGTACTTC. Translating gives CASSLNGQSYEQYF.

V usage is TRBV5-1 and J usage is TRBJ2-7; D uncertain. V was shortened by 1 base and J by 2 bases, with 22 bases between the two germline ends. The CDR3 spans 18 residues. Germline V gives CDR1 SGHRS, CDR2 YFSETQ. The CDR3 nucleotides read TGCGCCAGCAGCTTGTTTGCGGCGACCCTGGAAAAGGCCTACGAGCAGTACTTC. It is translated as CASSLFAATLEKAYEQYF.

Only one count was recorded for this clone. The V and J genes are TRBV11-2 and TRBJ2-3, with 8 positions matching TRBD2. The CDR3 is 17 amino acids. Germline values: CDR1 SGHAT, CDR2 FQNNGV. V was clipped by 5 bases and J by 9 bases; unmatched bases: 19. The chain's CDR3 is CASSPRSGTRVSSTQYF. The CDR3, as DNA: TGTGCCAGCAGCCCAAGATCCGGGACTAGGGTGTCAAGCACGCAGTATTTT. Drawing the rest from reference TRBV11-2 and TRBJ2-3, the complete variable domain is EAGVAQSPRYKIIEKRQSVAFWCNPISGHATLYWYQQILGQGPKLLIQFQNNGVVDDSQLPKDRFSAERLKGVDSTLKIQPAKLEDSAVYLCASSPRSGTRVSSTQYFGPGTRLTVL.

The V gene is TRBV7-8, the J gene TRBJ2-5; TRBD2 agrees at 9 bases. Germline trimming cut 1 base from V and 4 bases from J; bases unmatched to any gene: 10. The CDR3 covers 17 residues. Germline V gene sequence: CDR1 SGHVS, CDR2 FQNEAQ. The DNA for the CDR3 is TGTGCCAGCAGCTTAGGGGTGGCGGGAGGGCCGGGAGAGACCCAGTACTTC. It encodes CASSLGVAGGPGETQYF.

Of note for this clone: The limits of the CDR3 on the DNA are not certain, so only TCRdb's listed CDR3 is given. The CDR3 region is CASSVGKGSGSTF. J is TRBJ1-2 and V is TRBV2. A total of 13 residues make up the CDR3, ends included. In germline, CDR1 is SNHLY, CDR2 FYNNEI.

The chain employs TRBV6-1 and TRBJ2-2; the match to TRBD2 covers 7 bases. There are 13 residues in the CDR3. Per the germline V gene, CDR1 is MNHNS and CDR2 is SASEGT. V was pared by 4 bases and J by 6 bases, with 2 bases of the junction left unmatched. CDR3 DNA sequence: TGTGCCAGCAGTGTTACTAGCGCCGGGGAGCTGTTTTTT. Amino acid sequence: CASSVTSAGELFF.

The chain employs TRBV27 and TRBJ2-1; D is undetermined. The CDR3 loop spans 13 amino acids. V was trimmed by 3 bases and J by 10 bases, leaving 13 bases between them. The germline CDR1 and CDR2 sequences are MNHEY and SMNVEV (reference sequence). This CDR3 is CASSFVGSEEQFF. CDR3 in DNA: TGTGCCAGCAGTTTTGTAGGATCCGAGGAGCAGTTCTTC.

Regarding this clone: This may arise from a read error, as a much more abundant clone is one base away. Other DNA sequences in this sample translate to the same CDR3. The chain carries TRBV20-1 and TRBJ2-5; 7 bases line up with TRBD1. CDR1 is DFQATT, CDR2 SNEGSKA, per germline (reference sequence). This CDR3 is 11 amino acids long. The J segment lost 3 bases and the V segment lost 5 bases, leaving 0 bases of the junction unmatched. The chain's CDR3 is CSADREETQYF. The CDR3 DNA sequence: TGCAGTGCTGACAGGGAAGAGACCCAGTACTTC.